These T cell receptor beta chains were read from a single sample in a study of blood T cell repertoires in COVID-19. The data were produced by immunoSEQ multiplex PCR, yet TCRdb's version contains in-frame clones alone and is incomplete. The sample has 50,000 to 80,000 clones, more than 75% seen once. Sequencing was carried out using PBMCs or T cells enriched from blood (not recorded which). These TCRs come from a middle-aged woman who had recovered from COVID-19. The CDR3 runs from the conserved cysteine through the conserved F or W. The order of the fields is J gene, clone size, V gene, D gene, CDR3 protein, CDR3 DNA. The D gene is left open where the match is weak. Some rows mark clone size as missing; the rest say once, few, many or name a class of expanded clone.

>TRBJ1-2|NA|TRBV7-9|TRBD1
CASSLVGQGNYGYTF
TGTGCCAGCAGCTTAGTGGGACAGGGAAACTATGGCTACACCTTC
>TRBJ2-1|NA|TRBV27|TRBD1
CASRDWGTGPVGMGYNEQFF
TGTGCCAGCCGAGACTGGGGGACAGGGCCTGTTGGTATGGGATACAATGAGCAGTTCTTC
>TRBJ2-5|NA|TRBV9|NA
CASSGGLNQETQYF
TGTGCCAGCAGCGGGGGCCTGAACCAAGAGACCCAGTACTTC
>TRBJ1-1|NA|TRBV10-1|NA
CASSQDSYTEAFF
TGCGCCAGCAGTCAGGACAGTTACACTGAAGCTTTCTTT
>TRBJ1-6|NA|TRBV5-4|TRBD1
CASSLAGTGGYSPLHF
TGTGCCAGCAGCTTGGCGGGGACAGGGGGTTATTCACCCCTCCACTTT
>TRBJ2-7|NA|TRBV3-1/TRBV3-2|NA
CASSQDPAISYEQYF
TGTGCCAGCAGCCAAGATCCAGCGATCTCCTACGAGCAGTACTTC
>TRBJ1-1|NA|TRBV11-3|NA
CASSLAGYTEAFF
TGTGCCAGCAGCTTAGCAGGGTACACTGAAGCTTTCTTT
>TRBJ1-2|few|TRBV15|TRBD1
CATSRDLGPGRDSIYGYTF
TGTGCCACCAGCAGAGATTTGGGGCCCGGTCGGGACAGTATCTATGGCTACACCTTC
>TRBJ2-3|NA|TRBV27|NA
CASSFGRTDTQYF
TGTGCCAGCAGTTTTGGGCGCACAGATACGCAGTATTTT
>TRBJ1-2|NA|TRBV19|NA
CASSPTGSDYGYTF
TGTGCCAGTAGTCCCACAGGGTCGGACTATGGCTACACCTTC
>TRBJ1-6|NA|TRBV18|TRBD1
CASSHGTDNSPLHF
TGTGCCAGCTCACACGGGACAGATAATTCACCCCTCCACTTT
>TRBJ2-2|NA|TRBV29-1|TRBD1
CSVGRDRAGELFF
TGCAGCGTTGGAAGGGACAGGGCCGGGGAGCTGTTTTTT
>TRBJ2-3|once|TRBV4-2|TRBD2
CASSTSGGVGEDTQYF
TGTGCCAGCAGCACAAGCGGGGGGGTTGGGGAAGATACGCAGTATTTT
>TRBJ2-3|NA|TRBV12-3/TRBV12-4|NA
CASSEEPGSQYF
TGTGCCAGCAGCGAGGAGCCGGGTTCGCAGTATTTT
>TRBJ2-1|NA|TRBV7-9|TRBD2
CASSRSGGGQRHNEQFF
TGTGCCAGCAGCCGTAGCGGGGGGGGCCAGAGGCACAATGAGCAGTTCTTC
>TRBJ1-6|NA|TRBV7-3|NA
CASSRGGYSSNSPLHF
TGTGCCAGCAGCCGTGGTGGGTACAGCTCGAATTCACCCCTCCACTTT
>TRBJ2-3|NA|TRBV15|TRBD2
CATSRAGPGTSGGPTDTQYF
TGTGCCACCAGCAGAGCCGGTCCAGGGACTAGCGGGGGACCCACAGATACGCAGTATTTT
>TRBJ2-5|NA|TRBV3-1/TRBV3-2|TRBD1
CASSQAPGQGQVETQYF
TGTGCCAGCAGCCAAGCCCCGGGACAGGGCCAAGTAGAGACCCAGTACTTC
>TRBJ1-6|NA|TRBV9|NA
CASSVTGNSPLHF
TGTGCCAGCAGCGTAACAGGGAATTCACCCCTCCACTTT
>TRBJ1-2|NA|TRBV2|NA
CASSTPDRDLDGYTF
TGTGCCAGCAGCACCCCCGACAGAGACTTGGATGGCTACACCTTC